The T cell receptor beta chain under discussion was sequenced for a study of T-cell memory formation after mild COVID-19. Study-wide points: Mostly located in CM and EM were contracting CD4+ clones, with contracting CD8+ clones located in EMRA.

In TCRdb, the 5' RACE reads were re-called with MiXCR into one record per CDR3 protein. This sample has around 200,000 distinct CDR3 sequences, with roughly a fifth found just once. This clonotype occurred a few times. What it binds is not known. Trimming shortened V by 1 base and J by 5 bases, and 18 bases separated the two germline ends. The CDR3 runs 17 residues. The germline V gene encodes CDR1 SEHNR and CDR2 FQNEAQ (reference sequence). This chain joins TRBV7-9 and TRBJ2-1, with D possibly TRBD1 on 6 matching bases. The clonotype was recovered from an adult woman who had mild COVID-19 (a few samples of this study predate the infection). Cell type and time point are not known. Sequencing was performed on PBMCs or a T cell subset sorted from them (not recorded which). Here the CDR3 reads CASSLGDMAPTDNEQFF. The CDR3 DNA reads TGTGCCAGCAGCTTAGGGGACATGGCCCCGACGGACAATGAGCAGTTCTTC.